The subject of this entry is one T cell receptor beta chain. These data belong to a study of OX40 agonist ivuxolimab in advanced cancers. The protocol was immunoSEQ multiplex PCR, while the TCRdb copy is restricted to in-frame clones and leaves out a portion. The repertoire holds some 69,000 clones, with 80% to 85% as singletons. The germline V gene encodes CDR1 WNHNN and CDR2 SYGVQD (reference sequence). V lost 4 bases to trimming and J lost 7 bases; unmatched junction nucleotides: 11. The CDR3 length is 15 residues. The chain combines TRBV10-1 with TRBJ2-7; TRBD1 matches 9 bases. The TCR originated in an adult with an advanced solid tumor such as melanoma, head and neck, liver or kidney cancer. The source was CD4+ or CD8+ T cells sorted from blood, collected in a trial of the OX40 agonist ivuxolimab. The CDR3 coding sequence is TGCGCCAGCAGTGGCTACGGGACAGGGATTAAAGAGCAGTACTTC. Encoded protein: CASSGYGTGIKEQYF.